Below, 14 T cell receptor beta chains from the same sample are listed, as sequenced in a study of cytomegalovirus exposure and HLA in healthy donors. The PCR ran on 60 Vbeta and 13 Jbeta primers. Assay: immunoSEQ multiplex PCR; the TCRdb copy retains only in-frame clones and omits some. The sample carries roughly 180,000 clones, nearly 80% recorded once. Source material: PBMCs. Source of these receptors: a woman under 40 in good health and CMV-seropositive.

The chain is built from TRBV15 and TRBJ2-1; 10 bases align to TRBD1. The CDR3 contains 16 residues. Germline CDR1 is LNHNV and CDR2 is YYDKDF (reference sequence). V was clipped by 2 bases and J by 8 bases; unmatched bases: 9. The CDR3 is CATSRTTGGFRDEQFF. CDR3 bases: TGTGCCACCAGCAGAACGACAGGGGGCTTTCGAGATGAGCAGTTCTTC.

This chain connects TRBV18 to TRBJ1-4; no clear D. The CDR3 runs to 13 residues. Germline lookup yields CDR1 KGHSH and CDR2 LQKENI. Trimming took 1 base from V and 7 from J, leaving 7 bases between them. In DNA, the CDR3 is TGTGCCAGCTCACCACGGGAGACTGAAAAACTGTTTTTT. Amino acid sequence: CASSPRETEKLFF.

The rearrangement joins TRBV10-3 to TRBJ2-2; no firm D call. V was trimmed by 7 bases and J by 0 bases, leaving 6 bases between them. Looked up from germline, CDR1 is ENHRY and CDR2 is SYGVKD. This CDR3 is built from 13 residues. The CDR3: CAIMTTNTGELFF. In DNA, the CDR3 is TGTGCCATCATGACAACGAACACCGGGGAGCTGTTTTTT.

The chain combines TRBV5-1 with TRBJ1-3, with 7 bases that match TRBD1. The germline V gene has CDR1 SGHRS and CDR2 YFSETQ. J lost 4 bases, V lost 2 bases, and 3 bases had no gene match. There are 14 residues in the CDR3. Written as DNA, the CDR3 is TGCGCCAGCAGCTTCACAGGGGCGGGAAACACCATATATTTT. This translates into CASSFTGAGNTIYF.

CDR3 sequence reads: CASSLVDLGAEAFF. In DNA form, the CDR3 reads TGTGCCAGCAGCTTAGTCGATCTAGGGGCCGAAGCTTTCTTT. The gene calls are TRBV7-6 and TRBJ1-1; tentatively, D is TRBD1 (5 bases). The CDR3 is made up of 14 amino acids. The germline V and J ends were trimmed by 1 base and 8 bases, with 14 bases remaining between them. CDR1 SGHVS and CDR2 FNYEAQ come from the germline V gene.

This clone is a singleton in its sample. This rearrangement joins TRBV7-2 to TRBJ2-5; tentative D call: TRBD2 (6 bases). There are 14 residues in the CDR3. Trimming pared 2 bases from V and 5 bases from J, leaving 12 bases between. CDR1 is SGHTA and CDR2 is FQGNSA in the germline V gene. The CDR3 spells CASSLSGSGETQYF. The CDR3 region has the DNA TGTGCCAGCAGCTTAAGTGGGAGCGGGGAGACCCAGTACTTC.

This clone was found a few times. The chain carries TRBV12-5 and TRBJ2-3; no clear D. CDR1 LGHNT and CDR2 FRNRAP come from the germline V gene. V was trimmed by 1 base and J by 4 bases, leaving 6 bases between them. CDR3 length equals 13 residues. This CDR3 reads CASGLAKPDTQYF. In DNA form, the CDR3 reads TGTGCTAGTGGTTTGGCCAAGCCAGATACGCAGTATTTT.

The chain combines TRBV1 with TRBJ1-2; the D segment call TRBD1 is taken from the table without a DNA check. TRBV1 corresponds to a pseudogene. The CDR3 is 18 residues long. The CDR3 DNA follows: TGCACCAGCAGCCAAGCCGCTGTGTTATTCTTGGGGACAGGGTTTTACACCTTC. The encoded protein is CTSSQAAVLFLGTGFYTF.

This chain connects TRBV5-1 to TRBJ1-2, with 7 bases identical to TRBD1. Germline trimming cut 3 bases from V and 8 bases from J; bases unmatched to any gene: 13. The CDR3 is 15 amino acids. Per the germline V gene, CDR1 is SGHRS and CDR2 is YFSETQ. This chain's CDR3 is CASSWDSPPLVGYTF. Here the CDR3 DNA reads TGCGCCAGCAGCTGGGACAGCCCACCACTTGTCGGCTACACCTTC.

Only one count was recorded for this clone. The chain joins TRBV19 to TRBJ1-2; TRBD1 matches at 7 bases. J gave up 3 bases and V 4 bases, and 8 bases lay outside the gene matches. The CDR3 length is 15 residues. CDR1 and CDR2 (germline): LNHDA, SQIVND (reference sequence). CDR3 region: CASSRDFGQDYGYTF. CDR3 sequence (DNA): TGTGCCAGTAGTAGGGATTTCGGACAGGACTATGGCTACACCTTC.

The chain carries TRBV4-3 and TRBJ1-2; a weak D match, TRBD1 (5 bases). V was shortened by 0 bases and J by 5 bases, with 13 bases between the two germline ends. The CDR3 consists of 15 residues. Germline V gives CDR1 LGHNA, CDR2 YSLEER. The chain's CDR3 is CASSQETGGKYGYTF. The DNA for the CDR3 is TGCGCCAGCAGCCAAGAAACAGGAGGGAAGTATGGCTACACCTTC.

The chain employs TRBV9 and TRBJ1-1, with D maybe TRBD1 (5 bases). Per germline, CDR1 SGDLS and CDR2 YYNGEE. The CDR3 contains 13 residues. Trimming removed 5 bases at V and 1 base at J, with 9 bases between. The CDR3 DNA reads TGTGCCAGCAGGCTGACAGAGAACACTGAAGCTTTCTTT. It is translated as CASRLTENTEAFF.

On this clone itself: Germline and junction disagree at one end, which may indicate a read error. Here the CDR3 reads CSSSYSLKTPEAFF. The DNA for the CDR3 is TGTTCCAGCAGCTACTCGTTGAAGACTCCCGAAGCTTTCTTT. This chain links TRBV7-9 with TRBJ1-1; D is unresolved. Germline loops: CDR1 SEHNR, CDR2 FQNEAQ (reference sequence). The CDR3 consists of 14 residues.

This chain connects TRBV5-1 to TRBJ2-7; 7 bases line up with TRBD1. CDR3 length equals 14 residues. Trimming at V came to 1 base and at J to 3 bases, leaving 4 bases not matched to a gene. Per the germline V gene, CDR1 is SGHRS and CDR2 is YFSETQ. CDR3 sequence reads: CASSLTGDYYEQYF. The CDR3 bases are TGCGCCAGCAGCTTGACAGGGGATTACTACGAGCAGTACTTC. The whole variable domain, remainder taken from reference TRBV5-1 and TRBJ2-7, is KAGVTQTPRYLIKTRGQQVTLSCSPISGHRSVSWYQQTPGQGLQFLFEYFSETQRNKGNFPGRFSGRQFSNSRSEMNVSTLELGDSALYLCASSLTGDYYEQYFGPGTRLTVT.